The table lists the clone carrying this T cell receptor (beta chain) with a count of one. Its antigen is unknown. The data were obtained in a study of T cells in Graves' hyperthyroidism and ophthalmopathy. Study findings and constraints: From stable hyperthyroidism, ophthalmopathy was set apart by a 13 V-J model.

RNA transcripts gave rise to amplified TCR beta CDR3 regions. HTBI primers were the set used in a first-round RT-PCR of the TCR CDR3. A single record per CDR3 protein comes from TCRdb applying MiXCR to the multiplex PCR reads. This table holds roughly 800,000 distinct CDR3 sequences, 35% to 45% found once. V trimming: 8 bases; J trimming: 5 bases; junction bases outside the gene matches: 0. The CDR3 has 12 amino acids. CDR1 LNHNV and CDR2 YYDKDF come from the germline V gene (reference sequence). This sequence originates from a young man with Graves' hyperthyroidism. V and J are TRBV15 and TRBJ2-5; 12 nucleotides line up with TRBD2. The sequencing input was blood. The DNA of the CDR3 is TGTGCCACCGGGACTAGCGGGGAGACCCAGTACTTC. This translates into CATGTSGETQYF.